This T cell receptor (delta chain) was found in a study of γδ T cells in repeated Plasmodium falciparum infection. Study as a whole: Malian children with intense seasonal malaria exposure were compared with matched Australian children.

Study-wide findings and caveats: Vdelta2-negative gammadelta repertoires appeared less diverse and less shared in Malian than Australian children. Vdelta2-negative gammadelta repertoires, largely Vdelta1+, seemingly showed infection-driven waves of new clonal selection.

Each sorted gammadelta sample had TRG and TRD chains sequenced. TCRdb processed the multiplex PCR reads again with the CATT caller. The repertoire holds about 89,000 delta-chain clones, with about 1.5% as singletons. Bulk repertoires came from Vgamma9/Vdelta2+ or Vdelta2-negative gammadelta T cells flow-sorted from PBMC. On this clone: Its target is unknown. This DNA's translation and the protein TCRdb lists, from a much larger clone, do not match at residue 6, likely due to a read error; the protein shown is translated from the DNA.

Trimming took 0 bases from V and 0 from J, leaving 20 bases between them. CDR1 is TVYSNPD and CDR2 is GDNSRS in the germline V gene (reference sequence). The CDR3 contains 17 residues. This chain joins TRDV3 and TRDJ1, with no clear D. The J gene, not given by TCRdb, was assigned here from a germline match of the nucleotide sequence. This sequence was found in a pool of human donors (malaria-infected and uninfected, not separated). Sequenced input: gamma-delta T cells from blood. The CDR3 sequence is CAFSWCLRVWYTDKLIF. Written as DNA, the CDR3 is TGTGCCTTTAGTTGGTGTCTTCGGGTCTGGTACACCGATAAACTCATCTTT.